This T cell receptor (beta chain) was identified in a study of T-cell reconstitution after alpha-beta-depleted transplantation in children. Regarding the study as a whole: One year post-transplant, T-cell counts and diversity were largely derived from T cells produced anew. Several hundred graft clones that had expanded were reportedly the source of alpha-beta T cells about two months after transplant. Some patients' high day-60 TCRbeta diversity was attributed to recipient cells surviving conditioning.

For TCRbeta, the library was prepared with unique molecular identifiers. One entry per CDR3 protein results from TCRdb running MiXCR on the PCR reads. The sample has almost 500,000 distinct CDR3 sequences; over 9.5% are singletons. The CDR3 totals 12 residues. The ends were cut back, 5 bases at V and 6 bases at J, with 8 bases in the middle. Per germline, CDR1 SSHAT and CDR2 FNYEAQ (reference sequence). This clonotype has ten or more counts. The antigen remains undetermined. The rearrangement links TRBV7-7 to TRBJ2-1; D uncertain. This clonotype was sampled from a child aged 2 to 9 with inherited bone marrow failure, due to receive a stem cell transplant. Sequenced here: PBMCs, sampled before TCRalphabeta/CD19-depleted stem cell transplant. CDR3 amino acids: CASSPLSNEQFF. Here the CDR3 DNA reads TGTGCCAGCAGCCCCCTTTCCAATGAGCAGTTCTTC.